The T cell receptor beta chain described here comes from a study of T cell changes during pregnancy in multiple sclerosis. V was clipped by 4 bases and J by 4 bases; unmatched bases: 6. Germline CDR1 reads SNHLY; CDR2 reads FYNNEI. The CDR3 is made up of 15 amino acids. The data were produced by immunoSEQ multiplex PCR, yet TCRdb's version contains in-frame clones alone and is incomplete. The table has tens of thousands of clones, around nine tenths seen once; the top ten hold 2.5% to 3.5%. The source is a female donor with multiple sclerosis, enrolled in a pregnancy study. V is TRBV2 and J is TRBJ2-1; TRBD2 matches at 8 bases. The sample in question was CD8+ T cells from peripheral blood mononuclear cells, obtained before pregnancy. CDR3 region: CASSVSERGYNEQFF. CDR3 DNA sequence: TGTGCCAGCAGTGTGTCAGAGCGGGGGTACAATGAGCAGTTCTTC.